Listed here are 8 T cell receptor beta chains from one sample, sequenced in a study of T-cell reconstitution after alpha-beta-depleted transplantation in children. Construction of the TCRbeta library involved unique molecular identifiers. TCRdb itself ran the PCR reads through MiXCR, one entry per CDR3 protein. The repertoire holds around 800,000 distinct CDR3 sequences, with approximately 15% as singletons. Sequenced here: PBMCs, mostly from graft donor cells, sampled 360 days after TCRalphabeta/CD19-depleted stem cell transplant. All receptors derive from a male patient younger than 18 who had a stem cell transplant for acute lymphoblastic leukemia, so the T cells may come from the graft donor.

This clonotype was detected only a few times. This chain joins TRBV12-3 or TRBV12-4 and TRBJ2-7, with a possible D match to TRBD2 (6 bases). CDR3 size: 13 residues. Trimming pared 10 bases from V and 7 bases from J, leaving 20 bases between. CDR3 in amino acids: CATQLGGVREQYF. CDR3 bases: TGTGCCACCCAGTTGGGGGGAGTAAGGGAGCAGTACTTC.

This clonotype occurred a few times. This chain uses TRBV5-1 with TRBJ1-6; TRBD1 aligns across 9 bases. The CDR3 extends over 15 amino acids. In germline, CDR1 is SGHRS, CDR2 YFSETQ. The V gene end was trimmed by 4 bases and the J gene end by 5 bases; junction bases not matched to a gene: 4. The CDR3 spells CASSAGQGHNSPLHF. CDR3 DNA sequence: TGCGCCAGCAGCGCAGGACAGGGGCATAATTCACCCCTCCACTTT.

This clonotype was counted at least ten times. The V call is TRBV12-3 or TRBV12-4, the J call TRBJ2-2; D is unclear. The V and J ends lost 6 bases and 4 bases respectively, with 3 bases between them. The CDR3 loop spans 11 amino acids. The CDR3 DNA reads as TGTGCCAGCAGACTCACCGGGGAGCTGTTTTTT. Its protein product is CASRLTGELFF.

V gene TRBV27 combines with J gene TRBJ2-3; 7 bases are shared with TRBD1. Trimming removed 10 bases from V and 1 base from J; junction bases left unmatched: 14. CDR3 length: 16 residues. Germline CDR1 is MNHEY and CDR2 is SMNVEV (reference sequence). The CDR3 loop is CATRPMRQGGTDTQYF. CDR3 DNA: TGTGCCACCCGACCTATGAGACAGGGCGGCACAGATACGCAGTATTTT.

This clonotype showed up just a few times. The chain couples TRBV29-1 to TRBJ2-1; no firm D call. V lost 1 base, J lost 9 bases, and 10 bases lay in between. The CDR3 spans 12 residues. The germline CDR1 and CDR2 sequences are SQVTM and ANQGSEA. The CDR3 here is CSVEGGWSEQFF. The CDR3 DNA reads as TGCAGCGTTGAAGGCGGTTGGTCTGAGCAGTTCTTC.

The chain employs TRBV3-1 and TRBJ1-2, with TRBD1 as a possible D gene (5 bases). This CDR3 spans 14 amino acids. V was shortened by 1 base and J by 6 bases, with 12 bases between the two germline ends. Germline assignment: CDR1 LGHDT and CDR2 YNNKEL (reference sequence). Written as DNA, the CDR3 is TGTGCCAGCAGCCAAGTGTCCAGGGTCCATGGCTACACCTTC. Protein product: CASSQVSRVHGYTF. Full variable domain (missing parts from reference TRBV3-1 and TRBJ1-2): DTAVSQTPKYLVTQMGNDKSIKCEQNLGHDTMYWYKQDSKKFLKIMFSYNNKELIINETVPNRFSPKSPDKAHLNLHINSLELGDSAVYFCASSQVSRVHGYTFGSGTRLTVV.

The rearrangement joins TRBV5-1 to TRBJ2-7, with D hard to call. V was cut by 4 bases and J by 3 bases, with 14 bases left in between. Germline loops: CDR1 SGHRS, CDR2 YFSETQ. This CDR3 contains 14 residues. The CDR3 DNA reads as TGCGCCAGCAGCCCTGAGAATAGGAACTACGAGCAGTACTTC. It encodes CASSPENRNYEQYF.

This clonotype has just a few counts. This chain links TRBV5-1 with TRBJ1-2; D not certain. With 0 bases removed from V and 4 bases from J, the gap between germline ends came to 13 bases. The CDR3 length is 15 residues. Germline values: CDR1 SGHRS, CDR2 YFSETQ. In nucleotides, the CDR3 is TGCGCCAGCAGCTTGGCCATGGACTCCATCTATGGCTACACCTTC. Translation gives CASSLAMDSIYGYTF.